The TCR beta chain described here comes from a study of cytomegalovirus exposure and HLA in healthy donors. The CDR3 sequence is 17 residues long. From germline, CDR1 is ENHRY and CDR2 SYGVKD. V lost 2 bases to trimming and J lost 5 bases; unmatched junction nucleotides: 9. In its sample, this clone was seen once. The PCR had 60 Vbeta and 13 Jbeta primers. TCRdb's table, derived via immunoSEQ multiplex PCR, lists solely in-frame clones and lacks some. Of 90,000 or so clones in the sample, roughly 80% were seen once. This receptor was obtained from a man aged 50-59 years in good health and CMV-seropositive. The chain is built from TRBV10-3 and TRBJ2-1; 10 nucleotides line up with TRBD2. The sequencing sample was made of PBMCs. In nucleotides, the CDR3 is TGTGCCATCAGTGAGCCCCAGGGACTAGCGAACCACAATGAGCAGTTCTTC. Amino acid sequence: CAISEPQGLANHNEQFF.